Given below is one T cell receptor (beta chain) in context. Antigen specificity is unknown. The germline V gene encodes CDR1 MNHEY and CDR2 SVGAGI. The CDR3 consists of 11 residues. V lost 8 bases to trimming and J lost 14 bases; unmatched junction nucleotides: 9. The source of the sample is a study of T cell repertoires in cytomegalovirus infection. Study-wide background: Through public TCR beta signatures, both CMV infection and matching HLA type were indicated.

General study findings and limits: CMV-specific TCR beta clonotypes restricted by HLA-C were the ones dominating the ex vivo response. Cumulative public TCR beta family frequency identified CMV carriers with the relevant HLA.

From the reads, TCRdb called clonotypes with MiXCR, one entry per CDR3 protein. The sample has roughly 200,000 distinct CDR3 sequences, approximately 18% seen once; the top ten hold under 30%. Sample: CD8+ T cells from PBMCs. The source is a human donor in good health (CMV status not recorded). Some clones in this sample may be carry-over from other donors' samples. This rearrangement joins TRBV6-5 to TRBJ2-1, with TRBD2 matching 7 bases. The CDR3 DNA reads TGTGCCAGCGGGAGGTCCGCGGGGGAGTTCTTC. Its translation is CASGRSAGEFF.